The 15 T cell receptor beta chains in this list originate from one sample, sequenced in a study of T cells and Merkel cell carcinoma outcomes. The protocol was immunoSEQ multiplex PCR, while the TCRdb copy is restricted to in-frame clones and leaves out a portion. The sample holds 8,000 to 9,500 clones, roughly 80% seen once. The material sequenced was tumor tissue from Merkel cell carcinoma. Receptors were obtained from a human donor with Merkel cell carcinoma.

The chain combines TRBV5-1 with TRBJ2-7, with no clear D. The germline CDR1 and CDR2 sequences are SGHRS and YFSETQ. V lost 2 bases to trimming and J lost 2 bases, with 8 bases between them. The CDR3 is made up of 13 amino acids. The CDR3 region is CASSFGYTYEQYF. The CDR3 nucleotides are TGCGCCAGCAGCTTCGGATACACCTACGAGCAGTACTTC. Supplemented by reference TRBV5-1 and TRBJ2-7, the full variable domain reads KAGVTQTPRYLIKTRGQQVTLSCSPISGHRSVSWYQQTPGQGLQFLFEYFSETQRNKGNFPGRFSGRQFSNSRSEMNVSTLELGDSALYLCASSFGYTYEQYFGPGTRLTVT.

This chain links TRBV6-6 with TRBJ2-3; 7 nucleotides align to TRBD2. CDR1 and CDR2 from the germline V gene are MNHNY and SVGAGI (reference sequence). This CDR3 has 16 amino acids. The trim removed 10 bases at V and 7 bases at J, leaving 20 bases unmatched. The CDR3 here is CATTAEGLAAGYTQYF. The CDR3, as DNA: TGTGCCACAACAGCAGAGGGCCTAGCGGCCGGGTATACGCAGTATTTT.

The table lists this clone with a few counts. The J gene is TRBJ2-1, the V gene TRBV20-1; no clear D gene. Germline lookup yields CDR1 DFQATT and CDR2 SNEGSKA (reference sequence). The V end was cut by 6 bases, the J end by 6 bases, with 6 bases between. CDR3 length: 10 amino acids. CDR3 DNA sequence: TGCAGTGCATTGATCAATGAGCAGTTCTTC. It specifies CSALINEQFF.

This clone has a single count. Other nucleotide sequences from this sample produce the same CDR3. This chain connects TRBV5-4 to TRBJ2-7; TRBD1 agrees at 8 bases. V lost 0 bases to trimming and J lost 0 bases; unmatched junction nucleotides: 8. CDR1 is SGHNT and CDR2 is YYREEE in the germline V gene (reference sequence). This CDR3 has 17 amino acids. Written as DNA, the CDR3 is TGTGCCAGCAGCTTGGCGCCAGGACAGGGAAGCTCCTACGAGCAGTACTTC. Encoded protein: CASSLAPGQGSSYEQYF.

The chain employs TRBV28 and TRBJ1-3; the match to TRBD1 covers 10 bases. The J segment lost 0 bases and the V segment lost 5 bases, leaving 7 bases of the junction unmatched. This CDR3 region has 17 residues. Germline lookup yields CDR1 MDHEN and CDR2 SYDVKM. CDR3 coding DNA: TGTGCCAGCAGTAGCCCCGGGACAGGGGTCTCTGGAAACACCATATATTTT. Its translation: CASSSPGTGVSGNTIYF.

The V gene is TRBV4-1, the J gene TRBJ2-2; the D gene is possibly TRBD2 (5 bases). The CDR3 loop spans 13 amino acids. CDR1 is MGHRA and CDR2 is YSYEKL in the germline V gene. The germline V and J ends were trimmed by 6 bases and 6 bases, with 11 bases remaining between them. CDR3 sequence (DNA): TGCGCCAGCAGGAACTACGGGGCCGGGGAGCTGTTTTTT. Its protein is CASRNYGAGELFF.

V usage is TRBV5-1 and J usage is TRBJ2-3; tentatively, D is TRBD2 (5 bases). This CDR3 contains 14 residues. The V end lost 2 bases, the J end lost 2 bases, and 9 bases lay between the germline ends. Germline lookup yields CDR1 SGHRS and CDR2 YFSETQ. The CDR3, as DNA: TGCGCCAGCAGCTTATGGAGGACCACAGATACGCAGTATTTT. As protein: CASSLWRTTDTQYF.

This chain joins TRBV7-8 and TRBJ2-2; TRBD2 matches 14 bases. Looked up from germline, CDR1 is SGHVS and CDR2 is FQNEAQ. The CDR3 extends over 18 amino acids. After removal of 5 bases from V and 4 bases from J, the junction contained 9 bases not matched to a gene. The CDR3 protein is CASSRSGTSGGTTGELFF. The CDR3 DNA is TGTGCCAGCAGCCGCTCCGGGACTAGCGGGGGAACCACCGGGGAGCTGTTTTTT.

Here the CDR3 DNA reads TGTGCCAGCAGCCAAGGGAACCGGAACACTGAAGCTTTCTTT. Its translation is CASSQGNRNTEAFF. The chain links TRBV14 to TRBJ1-1, with unresolved D. Trimming left V 1 base short and J 1 base short, with 7 bases between. The germline V gene has CDR1 SGHDN and CDR2 FVKESK. The CDR3 extends over 14 amino acids.

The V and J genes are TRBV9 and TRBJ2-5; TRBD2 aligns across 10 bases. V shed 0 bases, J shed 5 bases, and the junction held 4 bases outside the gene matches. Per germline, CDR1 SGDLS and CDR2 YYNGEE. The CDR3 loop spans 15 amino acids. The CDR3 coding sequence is TGTGCCAGCAGCGTAGCTAGCGGGGGCGCCGAGACCCAGTACTTC. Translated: CASSVASGGAETQYF.

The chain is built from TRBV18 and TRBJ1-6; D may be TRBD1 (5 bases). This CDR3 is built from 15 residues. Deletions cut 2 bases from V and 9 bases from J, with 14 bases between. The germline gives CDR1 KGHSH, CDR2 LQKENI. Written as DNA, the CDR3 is TGTGCCAGCTCACCAATTCCCCAGGGCTCTTCACCCCTCCACTTT. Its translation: CASSPIPQGSSPLHF. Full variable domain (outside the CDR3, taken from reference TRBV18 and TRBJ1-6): NAGVMQNPRHLVRRRGQEARLRCSPMKGHSHVYWYRQLPEEGLKFMVYLQKENIIDESGMPKERFSAEFPKEGPSILRIQQVVRGDSAAYFCASSPIPQGSSPLHFGNGTRLTVT.

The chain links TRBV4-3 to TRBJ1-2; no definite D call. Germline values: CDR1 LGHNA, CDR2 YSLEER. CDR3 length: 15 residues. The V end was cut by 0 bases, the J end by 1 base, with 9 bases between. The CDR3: CASSQELNFNYGYTF. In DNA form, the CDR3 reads TGCGCCAGCAGCCAAGAACTTAACTTTAACTATGGCTACACCTTC.

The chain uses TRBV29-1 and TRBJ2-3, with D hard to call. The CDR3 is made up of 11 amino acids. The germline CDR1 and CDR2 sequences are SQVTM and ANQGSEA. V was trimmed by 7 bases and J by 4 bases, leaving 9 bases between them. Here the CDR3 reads CSGRIADTQYF. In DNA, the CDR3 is TGCAGCGGTCGGATCGCAGATACGCAGTATTTT.

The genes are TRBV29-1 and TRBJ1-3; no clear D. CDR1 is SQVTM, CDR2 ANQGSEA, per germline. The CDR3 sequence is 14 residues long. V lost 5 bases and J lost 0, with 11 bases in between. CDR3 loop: CSVRGRSSGNTIYF. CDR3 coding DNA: TGCAGCGTTCGCGGACGGAGCTCTGGAAACACCATATATTTT.

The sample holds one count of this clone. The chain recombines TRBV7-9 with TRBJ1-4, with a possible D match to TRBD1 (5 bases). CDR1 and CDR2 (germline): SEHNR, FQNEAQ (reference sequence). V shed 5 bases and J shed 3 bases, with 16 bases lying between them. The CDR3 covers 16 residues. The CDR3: CASSPTLGAANEKLFF. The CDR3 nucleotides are TGTGCCAGCAGCCCCACCCTCGGGGCGGCTAATGAAAAACTGTTTTTT.